This T cell receptor beta chain is from a study of a mutant IDH1 vaccine in newly diagnosed glioma. Study outcomes and limitations: Among patients, around 93% showed immune responses induced by the vaccine. Apparently unrelated to pseudoprogression were changes in the top peripheral T cell clonotypes.

The CDR3 runs 14 residues. Germline lookup yields CDR1 SGDLS and CDR2 YYNGEE. The V and J ends lost 4 bases and 4 bases, in that order; junction bases with no gene match: 0. The sample's time point: week 35, safety follow-up. Vaccination used 300 ug of mutant IDH1 20-mer peptide per dose, with topical imiquimod. Data came from immunoSEQ multiplex PCR; TCRdb stores just in-frame clones and leaves some out. The table lists 45,000 to 55,000 clones, more than 60% of them singletons. As for this clone: Its antigen is not identified.

The TCR was taken from a man aged 40-49 years with glioma. The sample here was PBMCs, taken from a glioma patient whose treatment included an IDH1 peptide vaccine. The rearrangement uses TRBV9 and TRBJ2-3; 13 bases map to TRBD2. This CDR3 is CASSTSGRADTQYF. As DNA, the CDR3 is TGTGCCAGCAGCACTAGCGGGAGGGCAGATACGCAGTATTTT.